The 4 T cell receptor beta chains below all came from one sample that was sequenced in a study of technical replicates of blood from a handful of donors. Sequencing was performed with immunoSEQ multiplex PCR; in TCRdb, only in-frame clones are kept and a portion is missing. Counted here are around 67,000 clones, approximately 84% occurring once; the ten biggest clones make up more than 4.5%. The material sequenced was PBMCs. Receptors originate from a human donor in good health. Some clones in this sample may be carry-over from other donors' samples.

CDR3 protein: CASSWGQAAFVYGYTF. CDR3 bases: TGTGCCAGCAGCTGGGGACAGGCCGCGTTCGTCTATGGCTACACCTTC. The V call is TRBV5-6, the J call TRBJ1-2, with 8 bases that match TRBD1. CDR1 and CDR2 from the germline V gene are SGHDT and YYEEEE. The CDR3 length is 16 residues. V lost 3 bases, J lost 4 bases, and 11 bases stayed unmatched.

The chain recombines TRBV19 with TRBJ2-7; 9 nucleotides match TRBD1. Germline V gives CDR1 LNHDA, CDR2 SQIVND (reference sequence). CDR3 length equals 14 residues. The J segment lost 2 bases and the V segment lost 6 bases, leaving 5 bases of the junction unmatched. CDR3 sequence: CASSARTGAYEQYF. For the CDR3, the DNA is TGTGCCAGTAGCGCGAGGACAGGGGCCTACGAGCAGTACTTC. Looking up the rest from reference TRBV19 and TRBJ2-7 gives the full variable domain: DGGITQSPKYLFRKEGQNVTLSCEQNLNHDAMYWYRQDPGQGLRLIYYSQIVNDFQKGDIAEGYSVSREKKESFPLTVTSAQKNPTAFYLCASSARTGAYEQYFGPGTRLTVT.

The J gene is TRBJ2-1, the V gene TRBV4-3; D is ambiguous. The germline V gene encodes CDR1 LGHNA and CDR2 YSLEER. Trimming took 0 bases from V and 4 from J, leaving 13 bases between them. This CDR3 has 16 residues. The CDR3 DNA sequence: TGCGCCAGCAGCCAAGATGCGGCGTCTGTATACAATGAGCAGTTCTTC. This sequence encodes CASSQDAASVYNEQFF.

The chain recombines TRBV9 with TRBJ2-5, with 10 positions matching TRBD1. Germline trimming cut 3 bases from V and 3 bases from J; bases unmatched to any gene: 2. The CDR3 is 14 residues long. Per the germline V gene, CDR1 is SGDLS and CDR2 is YYNGEE. The CDR3 sequence: CASSEGTGEETQYF. Written as DNA, the CDR3 is TGTGCCAGCAGCGAGGGGACAGGGGAAGAGACCCAGTACTTC.